Shown below are 4 T cell receptor beta chains from a single sample sequenced in a study of blood T cell repertoires in COVID-19. Assay used: immunoSEQ multiplex PCR; TCRdb lists only in-frame clones, some missing. The sample lists roughly 200,000 clones; 70% to 90% were seen once. The sequencing input was peripheral blood. The origin of the receptors is a woman aged 18-29 years who had recovered from COVID-19.

J is TRBJ1-1 and V is TRBV3-1 (or the pseudogene TRBV3-2); D gene uncertain. Trimming took off 4 bases at V and 4 bases at J, with 13 bases between the two ends. There are 14 residues in the CDR3. Germline loops: CDR1 LGHDT, CDR2 YNNKEL (reference sequence). The CDR3 DNA sequence: TGTGCCAGCAGCCCCTCCGGGGTGGTCACTGAAGCTTTCTTT. Residues: CASSPSGVVTEAFF.

The chain couples TRBV11-2 to TRBJ2-1; perhaps TRBD2 as D (6 bases). Between the trimmed V and J ends, which lost 2 bases and 5 bases, there was a span of 13 bases. This CDR3 region has 15 residues. From germline, CDR1 is SGHAT and CDR2 FQNNGV. CDR3 nucleotides: TGTGCCAGCAGCTTAATTCGGGAGCTTGACAATGAGCAGTTCTTC. Protein: CASSLIRELDNEQFF.

The V gene is TRBV19, the J gene TRBJ2-3; 13 nucleotides agree with TRBD2. The germline V gene has CDR1 LNHDA and CDR2 SQIVND (reference sequence). Germline trimming cut 8 bases from V and 4 bases from J; bases unmatched to any gene: 12. The CDR3 runs 17 residues. CDR3 DNA sequence: TGTGCCAGTCCGGGACTAGCGGGATTTCCCGTCCCAGATACGCAGTATTTT. It translates to CASPGLAGFPVPDTQYF.

V usage is TRBV9 and J usage is TRBJ2-1; 7 nucleotides match TRBD2. Trimming at V came to 0 bases and at J to 2 bases, leaving 5 bases not matched to a gene. The CDR3 runs to 16 residues. Per the germline V gene, CDR1 is SGDLS and CDR2 is YYNGEE. CDR3 nucleotide sequence: TGTGCCAGCAGCGTAGACGGAGCGGGACCCTACAATGAGCAGTTCTTC. Amino acids: CASSVDGAGPYNEQFF.